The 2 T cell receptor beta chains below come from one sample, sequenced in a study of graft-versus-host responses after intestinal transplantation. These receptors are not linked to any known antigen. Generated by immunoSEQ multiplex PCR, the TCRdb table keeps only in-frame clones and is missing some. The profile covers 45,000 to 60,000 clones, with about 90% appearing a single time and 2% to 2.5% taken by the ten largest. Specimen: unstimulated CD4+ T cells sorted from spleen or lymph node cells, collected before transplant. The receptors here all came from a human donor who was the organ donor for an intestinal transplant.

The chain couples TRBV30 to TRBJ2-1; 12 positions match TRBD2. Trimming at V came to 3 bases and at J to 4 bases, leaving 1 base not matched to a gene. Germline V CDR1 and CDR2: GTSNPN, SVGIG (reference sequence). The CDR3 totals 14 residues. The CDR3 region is CAWSGTSGYNEQFF. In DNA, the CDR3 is TGTGCCTGGAGCGGGACTAGCGGGTACAATGAGCAGTTCTTC.

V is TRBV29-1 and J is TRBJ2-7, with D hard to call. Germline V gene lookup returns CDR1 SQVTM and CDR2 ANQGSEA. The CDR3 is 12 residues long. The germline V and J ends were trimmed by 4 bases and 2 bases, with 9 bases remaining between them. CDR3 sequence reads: CSVVESAYEQYF. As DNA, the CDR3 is TGCAGCGTTGTCGAGTCGGCCTACGAGCAGTACTTC.